The T cell receptor (beta chain) under discussion was sequenced for a study of CD8 T cells in Susac syndrome. The multiple sclerosis control group comprised treatment-naive patients with stable or active relapsing-remitting disease. Both CD4+ and CD8+ T cells were negatively isolated, and TEMRA cells underwent FACS enrichment. Turning to this clonotype: The antigen remains undetermined.

Findings of the study overall: The study recognized that its TCR sequencing and HLA analysis covered a relatively small number of individuals.

Random hexamers were used to reverse transcribe roughly 0.5 to 1 ug of RNA. TCRdb called the immunoSEQ multiplex PCR reads again in MiXCR, with one record for every CDR3 protein. This repertoire shows approximately 120,000 distinct CDR3 sequences, approximately 95% found once; its top ten account for roughly 0.3%. The CDR3 runs 15 residues. The germline gives CDR1 MNHEY, CDR2 SMNVEV (reference sequence). V dropped 3 bases and J dropped 6 bases, with 15 bases sitting between them. V usage is TRBV27 and J usage is TRBJ2-1; possible D gene TRBD2, 6 bases. This sequence originates from a human donor with multiple sclerosis. Sequencing used CD8+ T cells from PBMCs. This chain's CDR3 is CASSLDYRPFNEQFF. The CDR3 DNA follows: TGTGCCAGCAGTTTGGACTACCGACCCTTCAATGAGCAGTTCTTC.